Listed here are 21 T cell receptor beta chains from one sample, sequenced in a study of CD8 T cells in cerebrospinal fluid in Alzheimer's disease. TCRdb re-called the 10x single-cell sequencing reads; every CDR3 protein appears as one record, without DNA. The sample holds 1,500 to 2,000 distinct CDR3 sequences. Sequenced: cerebrospinal fluid. The source of these receptors is a human donor in good health.

This clonotype is deemed medium-sized (0.01 to 0.1%) by its frequency. This chain connects TRBV4-3 to TRBJ2-1; TCRdb proposes TRBD1, but this gene call is untestable without DNA. The CDR3 runs 16 residues. Per the germline V gene, CDR1 is LGHNA and CDR2 is YSLEER. The chain's CDR3 is CASSQGTGKGSNEQFF.

This clonotype counts as medium-sized by frequency. The V gene is TRBV5-1, the J gene TRBJ2-1. This CDR3 region has 12 residues. Germline V CDR1 and CDR2: SGHRS, YFSETQ. The CDR3 here is CASSLGVDEQFF.

Measured by frequency, this clonotype is medium-sized (0.01 to 0.1%). This rearrangement joins TRBV5-1 to TRBJ2-3; TCRdb's D call of TRBD2 is untestable without DNA. The CDR3 consists of 14 residues. The germline V gene has CDR1 SGHRS and CDR2 YFSETQ. The CDR3 is CASSFSGGDDTQYF.

By frequency, this clonotype is large (0.1 to 1%). The V gene is TRBV20-1, the J gene TRBJ1-1; TCRdb picks TRBD1, but there is no DNA to check that call. CDR1 DFQATT and CDR2 SNEGSKA come from the germline V gene (reference sequence). This CDR3 contains 12 residues. The CDR3 reads CSASPRGTEAFF.

Frequency places this clonotype as medium-sized (0.01 to 0.1%). The V and J genes are TRBV4-3 and TRBJ2-7; TCRdb's assignment of TRBD2 cannot be checked, as there is no DNA. CDR3 length: 16 residues. The germline V gene encodes CDR1 LGHNA and CDR2 YSLEER. CDR3 sequence: CASSQDASGGLYEQYF.

The genes are TRBV5-4 and TRBJ2-7. CDR3 length equals 12 residues. CDR1 and CDR2 from the germline V gene are SGHNT and YYREEE (reference sequence). The CDR3 loop is CASSLEWREQYF.

This clonotype is identified as medium-sized from frequency. The V and J genes are TRBV24-1 and TRBJ2-4. CDR1 and CDR2 (germline): KGHDR, SFDVKD. There are 14 residues in the CDR3. This CDR3 is CARVRGLAKNIQYF.

CDR3 protein: CASSASGGAGDTQYF. V is TRBV25-1 and J is TRBJ2-3; TCRdb reports TRBD1, a call that lacks DNA to check it against. Germline V gene lookup returns CDR1 MGHDK and CDR2 SYGVNS. The CDR3 loop spans 15 amino acids.

Measured by frequency, this clonotype is medium-sized. This chain links TRBV11-3 with TRBJ2-3. The CDR3 contains 16 residues. The germline V gene encodes CDR1 SGHNT and CDR2 YENEEA. The CDR3 reads CASSLGTAASTDTQYF.

This clonotype is medium-sized (0.01 to 0.1%) by frequency. The chain employs TRBV18 and TRBJ2-7; TCRdb names TRBD2, which stays unverified in the absence of DNA. CDR3 length equals 15 residues. The germline CDR1 and CDR2 sequences are KGHSH and LQKENI. CDR3 protein: CASSPFSGNLYEQYF.

This clonotype is deemed medium-sized by its frequency. This chain connects TRBV24-1 to TRBJ2-2. Germline V gene lookup returns CDR1 KGHDR and CDR2 SFDVKD. This CDR3 comprises 14 residues. The CDR3 loop is CATSAAGGTGELFF.

Judged by frequency, this clonotype is large (0.1 to 1%). The gene calls are TRBV7-2 and TRBJ2-3; checking the TCRdb D call of TRBD1 is not possible without DNA. Germline V gene sequence: CDR1 SGHTA, CDR2 FQGNSA. This CDR3 region has 15 residues. CDR3: CASSPSGTSTDTQYF.

This clonotype counts as medium-sized by frequency. The chain's CDR3 is CATSDSGGGNNEQFF. The chain links TRBV24-1 to TRBJ2-1; lacking DNA, the TRBD2 call made by TCRdb goes unchecked. The CDR3 extends over 15 amino acids. Germline CDR1 and CDR2: KGHDR and SFDVKD.

By frequency, this clonotype registers medium-sized. The chain links TRBV5-6 to TRBJ2-7; TCRdb reports TRBD1, a call that lacks DNA to check it against. This CDR3 has 15 amino acids. Germline V CDR1 and CDR2: SGHDT, YYEEEE. This chain's CDR3 is CASSGGPGAPYEQYF.

The rearrangement links TRBV13 to TRBJ1-2. Germline V gives CDR1 PRHDT, CDR2 FYEKMQ (reference sequence). CDR3 length equals 13 residues. The CDR3: CASSLKRQSRYTF.

This clonotype is medium-sized by frequency. The chain recombines TRBV29-1 with TRBJ1-2; TCRdb picks TRBD1, but there is no DNA to check that call. Germline V CDR1 and CDR2: SQVTM, ANQGSEA. The CDR3 covers 12 residues. The chain's CDR3 is CSTAGQPYGYTF. Drawing the rest from reference TRBV29-1 and TRBJ1-2, the complete variable domain is SAVISQKPSRDICQRGTSLTIQCQVDSQVTMMFWYRQQPGQSLTLIATANQGSEATYESGFVIDKFPISRPNLTFSTLTVSNMSPEDSSIYLCSTAGQPYGYTFGSGTRLTVV.

The chain joins TRBV27 to TRBJ2-1; the TCRdb D gene call, TRBD2, has no DNA to confirm it. The CDR3 runs to 16 residues. From germline, CDR1 is MNHEY and CDR2 SMNVEV (reference sequence). This CDR3 reads CASSLFASGRRNEQFF.

This clonotype counts as medium-sized by frequency. The rearrangement links TRBV12-3 or TRBV12-4 to TRBJ2-7; TCRdb lists TRBD1, though no DNA is available to test this call. There are 14 residues in the CDR3. CDR3 loop: CASSPQTGVYEQYF.

According to its frequency, this clonotype is medium-sized. The J gene is TRBJ2-1, the V gene TRBV14; absent DNA, TCRdb's TRBD2 call cannot be checked. This CDR3 region has 19 residues. The V gene's germline CDR1 is SGHDN and CDR2 FVKESK. CDR3 region: CASSQTMGTSGRLYNEQFF.

This clonotype counts as medium-sized (0.01 to 0.1%) by frequency. J is TRBJ2-7 and V is TRBV6-1; TCRdb proposes TRBD1, but this gene call is untestable without DNA. There are 14 residues in the CDR3. Germline-derived CDR1 and CDR2 are MNHNS and SASEGT. This chain's CDR3 is CASSEVGASYEQYF.

By frequency, this clonotype is medium-sized (0.01 to 0.1%). The chain recombines TRBV20-1 with TRBJ2-2; TCRdb names TRBD2, which stays unverified in the absence of DNA. Germline V gene sequence: CDR1 DFQATT, CDR2 SNEGSKA (reference sequence). The CDR3 contains 15 residues. CDR3 sequence reads: CSARVGSGSTGELFF.